This is a list of T cell receptor beta chains from one sample in a study of PD-L1 blockade in urothelial cancer. The method was immunoSEQ multiplex PCR; TCRdb's version includes in-frame clones alone and lacks a portion of them. The data contain about 120,000 clones, about 82% of them seen just once; the ten biggest clones take up roughly 2.4%. This specimen was PBMCs, taken around atezolizumab (anti-PD-L1) treatment. The receptors were gathered from a man between 50 and 59 years old with urothelial cancer. The CDR3 runs from the conserved cysteine through the conserved F or W.

J gene,V gene,CDR3 protein
TRBJ2-2,TRBV11-3,CASSQTSGANTGELFF
TRBJ1-1,TRBV9,CASSVGRSMNTEAFF
TRBJ2-1,TRBV11-2,CASSLDQLAGPSAEQFF
TRBJ1-4,TRBV7-2,CASSARGVGAGEKLFF
TRBJ1-1,TRBV4-1,CASRRVQGALAAEAFF
TRBJ1-5,TRBV27,CASSLLTGLNQPQHF
TRBJ2-1,TRBV5-1,CASSLIAGVGNEQFF
TRBJ2-3,TRBV6-4,CASSDVSGTTQYF
TRBJ2-7,TRBV10-1,CASSELGEQYF
TRBJ1-4,TRBV4-1,CASSQPSLRVGATNEKLFF
TRBJ2-5,TRBV5-8,CASSLRGDSAMETQYF
TRBJ2-7,TRBV27,CASSSSTALSYEQYF
TRBJ2-1,TRBV10-1,CASSDRGSGNNEQFF
TRBJ2-3,TRBV7-2,CASSRRAGITDTQYF
TRBJ1-2,TRBV7-3,CASGTGTGYGYTF
TRBJ2-3,TRBV19,CASSRTSIADTQYF
TRBJ2-7,TRBV5-3,CARSLVRQGVDKEQYF
TRBJ1-1,TRBV28,CRCGGLGTEAFF
TRBJ2-1,TRBV4-1,CASSLEQGECYAQFF
TRBJ1-4,TRBV30,CAQTGQTGGYEKLFF
TRBJ2-5,TRBV18,CASSPRQETQYF
TRBJ2-3,TRBV4-2,CASSQDRGLGGMITDTQYF
TRBJ2-3,TRBV29-1,CSVEGRERDHFGTDTQYF
TRBJ2-1,TRBV6-1,CASSEKGGLYNEQFF
TRBJ2-5,TRBV19,CASSTHRGQQETQYF
TRBJ2-7,TRBV6-6,CASTLGAGGSYEQYF
TRBJ2-3,TRBV5-1,CASSLGLAGAGDTQYF
TRBJ2-3,TRBV5-1,CASSLTGTSGMSTDTQYF
TRBJ2-5,TRBV5-1,CASSEAERTQYF
TRBJ2-3,TRBV7-2,CASSLAGGRSTDTQYF
TRBJ2-1,TRBV20-1,CSAGGSRRFF
TRBJ1-1,TRBV28,CASSLHNRAGNTEAFF
TRBJ2-2,TRBV19,CASTFSSGVTGELFF
TRBJ2-2,TRBV28,CASSPRGGPGELFF
TRBJ1-1,TRBV5-1,CASSLDRGRRTEAFF